This entry lists 26 T cell receptor beta chains sequenced from one sample in a study of T cell repertoires and HLA-DP antigens listed by TCRdb under 2018. No antigen has been identified for these receptors. The library came from the immunoSEQ multiplex PCR assay. Not all clones reach the TCRdb copy of this immuneACCESS table, which keeps in-frame sequences only. Checked studies attribute under half of the gap to unresolved V genes and leave the rest unexplained. The sample yields over 100,000 clones; about 92% were counted once. The ten largest account for less than 0.35% of the sample. The sequenced material came from CD4+ T cells from PBMCs. Receptors originate from a young woman in good health and CMV-seronegative.

The V call is TRBV2, the J call TRBJ1-1, with D hard to call. Germline CDR1 and CDR2: SNHLY and FYNNEI. V lost 5 bases and J 1 base, leaving 5 bases between the germline ends. This CDR3 region has 12 residues. This CDR3 is CASSNRNTEAFF. For the CDR3, the DNA is TGTGCCAGCAGTAACAGGAACACTGAAGCTTTCTTT.

The V gene is TRBV14, the J gene TRBJ1-2; tentative D call: TRBD1 (5 bases). Trimming removed 4 bases at V and 4 bases at J, with 16 bases between. The CDR3 spans 15 residues. Germline loops: CDR1 SGHDN, CDR2 FVKESK. The CDR3 nucleotides read TGTGCCAGCAGCCGTTTTACGACAGCCTTCTATGGCTACACCTTC. Translation: CASSRFTTAFYGYTF.

The V and J genes are TRBV5-5 and TRBJ2-5; D possibly corresponds to TRBD2 (5 bases). Germline-derived CDR1 and CDR2 are SGHKS and YYEKEE (reference sequence). The CDR3 contains 14 residues. The V end lost 2 bases, the J end lost 5 bases, and 13 bases lay between the germline ends. CDR3: CASSFPGSAETQYF. In DNA, the CDR3 is TGTGCCAGCAGCTTCCCGGGGTCGGCGGAGACCCAGTACTTC.

The J gene is TRBJ1-3, the V gene TRBV7-8; D is uncertain. Trimming removed 1 base from V and 2 bases from J, with 6 bases in between. The CDR3 is made up of 14 amino acids. Germline loops: CDR1 SGHVS, CDR2 FQNEAQ. The CDR3 coding sequence is TGTGCCAGCAGCTTAGTCAGGACTGGAAACACCATATATTTT. Protein product: CASSLVRTGNTIYF.

The gene calls are TRBV29-1 and TRBJ2-5; possibly TRBD1 or TRBD2 for D (5 bases each). Per the germline V gene, CDR1 is SQVTM and CDR2 is ANQGSEA. This CDR3 has 10 residues. CDR3 sequence reads: CVLGVETQYF. CDR3 bases: TGCGTCCTGGGGGTAGAGACCCAGTACTTC.

This clone was recorded once. The CDR3 is CASSRMGPQHF. The CDR3 region has the DNA TGTGCCAGCAGTCGTATGGGGCCCCAGCATTTT. The V call is TRBV28, the J call TRBJ1-5, with no clear D. Per germline, CDR1 MDHEN and CDR2 SYDVKM. The CDR3 loop spans 11 amino acids. V was cut by 5 bases and J by 9 bases, with 8 bases left in between.

This chain's CDR3 is CASSPSRQGGGQETQYF. The CDR3 DNA sequence: TGTGCCAGCAGCCCGAGTCGACAGGGGGGAGGCCAAGAGACCCAGTACTTC. The V gene is TRBV14, the J gene TRBJ2-5; 9 nucleotides line up with TRBD1. CDR1 is SGHDN, CDR2 FVKESK, per germline. J gave up 1 base and V 4 bases, and 10 bases lay outside the gene matches. This CDR3 is built from 17 residues.

The rearrangement links TRBV7-9 to TRBJ2-5; D is uncertain. Germline CDR1 is SEHNR and CDR2 is FQNEAQ (reference sequence). CDR3 size: 15 residues. Trimming took off 2 bases at V and 4 bases at J, with 14 bases between the two ends. CDR3 sequence: CASSLKPLASETQYF. The CDR3 nucleotides are TGTGCCAGCAGCTTAAAACCGTTGGCATCAGAGACCCAGTACTTC.

This rearrangement joins TRBV7-9 to TRBJ1-6; 7 bases agree with TRBD1. CDR3 length: 14 amino acids. Germline V gene data show CDR1 as SEHNR and CDR2 as FQNEAQ (reference sequence). V was pared by 6 bases and J by 5 bases, with 4 bases of the junction left unmatched. The CDR3 protein is CASRPQGDNSPLHF. In nucleotides, the CDR3 is TGTGCCAGCAGGCCCCAGGGGGATAATTCACCCCTCCACTTT.

This rearrangement joins TRBV7-2 to TRBJ1-1, with D maybe TRBD1 (5 bases). V was clipped by 7 bases and J by 0 bases, with 15 bases between them. Germline lookup yields CDR1 SGHTA and CDR2 FQGNSA. This CDR3 spans 15 amino acids. CDR3 bases: TGTGCCAGCACCAGGCGGCGGGGCGTGAACACTGAAGCTTTCTTT. Its protein is CASTRRRGVNTEAFF.

V usage is TRBV30 and J usage is TRBJ1-4; D unresolved. The CDR3 contains 11 residues. CDR1 and CDR2 from the germline V gene are GTSNPN and SVGIG (reference sequence). CDR3 amino acids: CGGQNNEKLFF. CDR3 DNA: TGTGGAGGGCAGAATAATGAAAAACTGTTTTTT.

The chain combines TRBV19 with TRBJ2-5; no reliable D call. CDR3 size: 11 residues. Germline CDR1 LNHDA, CDR2 SQIVND (reference sequence). Trimming took 6 bases from V and 2 from J, leaving 4 bases between them. As DNA, the CDR3 is TGTGCCAGTAGCCTACAAGAGACCCAGTACTTC. Translating it yields CASSLQETQYF.

The rearrangement links TRBV18 to TRBJ2-4; D is perhaps TRBD1 (5 bases). Germline CDR1 reads KGHSH; CDR2 reads LQKENI. Trimming stripped 3 bases from V and 7 bases from J, with 16 bases between. The CDR3 length is 15 residues. The CDR3 DNA reads as TGTGCCAGCTCACCCATGGGCCAGGGAATCAACATTCAGTACTTC. This sequence encodes CASSPMGQGINIQYF.

The chain recombines TRBV7-2 with TRBJ1-6, with D perhaps TRBD1 (5 bases). Germline V lookup: CDR1 SGHTA, CDR2 FQGNSA. Trimming left V 1 base short and J 0 bases short, with 7 bases between. CDR3 length equals 16 residues. CDR3 bases: TGTGCCAGCAGCTTAGAGGGGAGCTCCTATAATTCACCCCTCCACTTT. Translated, it gives CASSLEGSSYNSPLHF.

The V and J genes are TRBV9 and TRBJ2-3; 8 bases line up with TRBD2. The germline V gene has CDR1 SGDLS and CDR2 YYNGEE. V was pared by 5 bases and J by 2 bases, with 1 base of the junction left unmatched. CDR3 length equals 13 residues. DNA for the CDR3: TGTGCCAGCAGGCGGGGGGCCACAGATACGCAGTATTTT. It specifies CASRRGATDTQYF.

This chain links TRBV5-1 with TRBJ1-2; possibly TRBD1 for D (5 bases). This CDR3 has 14 residues. Trimming removed 0 bases at V and 5 bases at J, with 11 bases between. Germline CDR1 is SGHRS and CDR2 is YFSETQ. The CDR3 nucleotides are TGCGCCAGCAGCTTGGAAGGGGCCGGGTATGGCTACACCTTC. This translates into CASSLEGAGYGYTF.

The gene calls are TRBV4-3 and TRBJ2-1; 16 positions agree with TRBD2. The germline V gene has CDR1 LGHNA and CDR2 YSLEER. This CDR3 is built from 17 residues. V shed 3 bases and J 7 bases; nucleotides not matched to a gene: 6. CDR3 in DNA: TGCGCCAGCAGCCACGGGACTAGCGGGGGGGCCTCTAATGAGCAGTTCTTC. Encoded protein: CASSHGTSGGASNEQFF.

The rearrangement links TRBV11-2 to TRBJ2-1; 13 bases match TRBD2. CDR1 is SGHAT and CDR2 is FQNNGV in the germline V gene. This CDR3 has 15 residues. V gave up 2 bases and J gave up 6 bases; unmatched junction bases: 1. CDR3 DNA sequence: TGTGCCAGCAGCTTAACTAGCGGGAGGGCCAATGAGCAGTTCTTC. As protein: CASSLTSGRANEQFF.

This chain links TRBV4-1 with TRBJ1-1; no reliable D call. Deletions cut 1 base from V and 4 bases from J, with 13 bases between. Germline lookup yields CDR1 MGHRA and CDR2 YSYEKL. The CDR3 has 15 residues. CDR3 DNA sequence: TGCGCCAGCAGCCAAGCAGCGGCGCCGGGCACTGAAGCTTTCTTT. Translated, it gives CASSQAAAPGTEAFF.

The chain recombines TRBV5-5 with TRBJ1-2; D is unclear. Germline V gene lookup returns CDR1 SGHKS and CDR2 YYEKEE (reference sequence). The CDR3 sequence is 14 residues long. V was shortened by 2 bases and J by 3 bases, with 11 bases between the two germline ends. The CDR3, as DNA: TGTGCCAGCAGCTTAGGTTACGGGGACTATGGCTACACCTTC. Amino acid sequence: CASSLGYGDYGYTF.

V usage is TRBV5-1 and J usage is TRBJ2-6; TRBD2 agrees at 7 bases. CDR1 and CDR2 from the germline V gene are SGHRS and YFSETQ. This CDR3 spans 16 amino acids. The trim removed 0 bases at V and 3 bases at J, leaving 3 bases unmatched. The CDR3 spells CASSLAAGVGANVLTF. The CDR3 DNA reads TGCGCCAGCAGCTTGGCCGCGGGGGTTGGGGCCAACGTCCTGACTTTC. Drawing the rest from reference TRBV5-1 and TRBJ2-6, the complete variable domain is KAGVTQTPRYLIKTRGQQVTLSCSPISGHRSVSWYQQTPGQGLQFLFEYFSETQRNKGNFPGRFSGRQFSNSRSEMNVSTLELGDSALYLCASSLAAGVGANVLTFGAGSRLTVL.

The V gene is TRBV10-3, the J gene TRBJ2-2, with D possibly matching TRBD1 (5 bases). V lost 5 bases to trimming and J lost 1 base, with 8 bases between them. The germline V gene has CDR1 ENHRY and CDR2 SYGVKD. This CDR3 has 14 residues. For the CDR3, the DNA is TGTGCCATCAGTAACGGACAGAACACCGGGGAGCTGTTTTTT. Residues: CAISNGQNTGELFF.

The chain uses TRBV7-9 and TRBJ1-1; TRBD1 agrees at 8 bases. Germline lookup yields CDR1 SEHNR and CDR2 FQNEAQ (reference sequence). Losses at the gene ends were 4 bases for V and 1 base for J; bases not matched to a gene: 2. This CDR3 contains 14 residues. The CDR3 nucleotides are TGTGCCAGCAGCTCAGGGGGCGAGAACACTGAAGCTTTCTTT. Amino acids: CASSSGGENTEAFF.

The chain joins TRBV7-3 to TRBJ1-1; TRBD1 might be the D (6 bases). The CDR3 has 13 amino acids. CDR1 is SGHTA, CDR2 FQGTGA, per germline. V lost 2 bases to trimming and J lost 5 bases, with 9 bases between them. The CDR3 coding sequence is TGTGCCAGCAGCTTAGCAGGGGTAACTGAAGCTTTCTTT. This gives the protein CASSLAGVTEAFF.

In DNA form, the CDR3 reads TGTGCCAGCAGCTCATACAGGGGGCCCAACCGCACCTATGGCTACACCTTC. Its protein product is CASSSYRGPNRTYGYTF. V and J are TRBV13 and TRBJ1-2, with TRBD1 matching 9 bases. The CDR3 covers 17 residues. Germline CDR1 and CDR2: PRHDT and FYEKMQ (reference sequence). Trimming cost V 4 bases and J 4 bases; bases outside gene matches: 13.

This sequence joins TRBV5-4 and TRBJ1-2; D is possibly TRBD1 (5 bases). CDR1 and CDR2 from the germline V gene are SGHNT and YYREEE (reference sequence). The CDR3 spans 15 residues. The V end lost 4 bases, the J end lost 0 bases, and 13 bases lay between the germline ends. In DNA, the CDR3 is TGTGCCAGCAGCCCCTACGGGACTCCTAACTATGGCTACACCTTC. This sequence encodes CASSPYGTPNYGYTF.